The T cell receptor beta chain described here comes from a study of CD8 T cells in Susac syndrome. Study-level background: The sequenced Susac syndrome patients included more than five who had clinically active disease and 8 or 9 who were in remission.

V lost 1 base, J lost 3 bases, and 6 bases stayed unmatched. This CDR3 has 15 residues. In germline, CDR1 is MGHRA, CDR2 YSYEKL. The sequenced target, TCR beta, came from blood CD8+ and CD4+ T cells. RNA, at 0.5 to 1 ug, was reverse transcribed with random hexamers. TCRdb re-called the immunoSEQ multiplex PCR reads with MiXCR, one entry per CDR3 protein. The data contain about 140,000 distinct CDR3 sequences, 90% to 96% of them singletons. This TCR came from a human donor with Susac syndrome. Sequenced material: CD4+ T cells from PBMCs. The V and J genes are TRBV4-1 and TRBJ2-7; 7 bases are a match to TRBD2. This CDR3 is CASSQAGSGGYEQYF. The CDR3 nucleotides read TGCGCCAGCAGCCAAGCAGGGTCGGGGGGCTACGAGCAGTACTTC.